This T cell receptor (beta chain) is from a study of T cell responses to AZD1222 COVID-19 vaccine. Using immunoSEQ multiplex PCR, the repertoire was profiled, and TCRdb retains in-frame clones only, with some absent. The table gives about 140,000 clones; the top ten clones make up 2% to 2.5% of it. The length of the CDR3 is 15 residues. V lost 2 bases and J lost 4, with 14 bases in between. Germline V gene data show CDR1 as KGHSH and CDR2 as LQKENI. This receptor was identified in an adult in good health. V usage is TRBV18 and J usage is TRBJ1-1; TRBD1 is a possible D gene (5 bases). The sequencing input was peripheral blood. The CDR3 DNA reads as TGTGCCAGCTCACCATGGGCAGGGCAGGTCACTGAAGCTTTCTTT. It is translated as CASSPWAGQVTEAFF.